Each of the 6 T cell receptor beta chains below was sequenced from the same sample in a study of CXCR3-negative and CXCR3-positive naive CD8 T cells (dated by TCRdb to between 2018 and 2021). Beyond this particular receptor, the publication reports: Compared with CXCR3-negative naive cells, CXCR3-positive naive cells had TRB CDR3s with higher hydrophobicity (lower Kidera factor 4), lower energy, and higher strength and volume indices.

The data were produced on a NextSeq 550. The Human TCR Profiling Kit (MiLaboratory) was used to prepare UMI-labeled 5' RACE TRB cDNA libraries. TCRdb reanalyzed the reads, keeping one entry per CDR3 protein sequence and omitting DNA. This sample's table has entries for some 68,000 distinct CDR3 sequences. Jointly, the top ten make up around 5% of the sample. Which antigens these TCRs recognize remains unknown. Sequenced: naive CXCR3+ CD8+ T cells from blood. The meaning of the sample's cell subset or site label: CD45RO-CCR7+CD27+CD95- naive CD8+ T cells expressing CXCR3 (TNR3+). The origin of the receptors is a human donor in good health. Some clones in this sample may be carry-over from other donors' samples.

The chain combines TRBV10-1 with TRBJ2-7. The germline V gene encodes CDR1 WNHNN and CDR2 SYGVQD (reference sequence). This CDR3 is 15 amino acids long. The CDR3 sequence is CASSEREEAGHEQYF.

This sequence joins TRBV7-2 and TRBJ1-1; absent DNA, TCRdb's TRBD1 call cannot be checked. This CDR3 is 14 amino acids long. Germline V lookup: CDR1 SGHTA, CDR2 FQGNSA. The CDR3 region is CASSLMDRATEAFF.

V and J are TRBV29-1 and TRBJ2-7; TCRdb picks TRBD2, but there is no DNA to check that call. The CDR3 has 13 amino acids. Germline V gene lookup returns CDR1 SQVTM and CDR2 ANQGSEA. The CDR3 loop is CSGLAGSSYEQYF.

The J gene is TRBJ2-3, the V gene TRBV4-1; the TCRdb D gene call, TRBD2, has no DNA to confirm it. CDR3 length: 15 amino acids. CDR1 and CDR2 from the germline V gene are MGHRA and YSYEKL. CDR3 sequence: CASSRGTSGSSEQYF.

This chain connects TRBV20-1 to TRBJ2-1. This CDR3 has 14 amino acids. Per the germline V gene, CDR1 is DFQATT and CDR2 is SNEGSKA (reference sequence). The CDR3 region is CSASVDRSGHEQFF.

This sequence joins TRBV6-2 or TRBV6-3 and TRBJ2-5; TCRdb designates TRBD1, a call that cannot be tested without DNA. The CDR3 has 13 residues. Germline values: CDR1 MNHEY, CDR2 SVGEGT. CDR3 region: CASEPRTQETQYF.